These T cell receptor beta chains were read from a single sample in a study of blood T cell repertoires in COVID-19. The data were produced by immunoSEQ multiplex PCR, yet TCRdb's version contains in-frame clones alone and is incomplete. The table has 65,000 to 80,000 clones, around 91% seen once. Sample: peripheral blood. The source is a human donor in a cohort sampled during active COVID-19. Each CDR3 is given with its conserved first and last residue. D genes are given only for firm matches. The size of a clone is reported for some rows only, either as once, few or many, or as a class for expanded clones.

clone_size j_call d_call v_call cdr3_aa cdr3_nt
NA TRBJ1-2 TRBD1 TRBV4-3 CASSQETGRNYGYTF TGCGCCAGCAGCCAAGAGACAGGGCGAAACTATGGCTACACCTTC
NA TRBJ2-1 TRBD2 TRBV18 CASSPRPPSGGEFSEQFF TGTGCCAGCTCACCCCGACCCCCCAGCGGGGGGGAATTTAGTGAGCAGTTCTTC
NA TRBJ2-2 NA TRBV6-5 CASKAQGPGELFF TGTGCCAGCAAGGCCCAGGGGCCCGGGGAGCTGTTTTTT
NA TRBJ2-3 TRBD1 TRBV4-3 CASSHGQGDTDTQYF TGCGCCAGCAGCCATGGACAGGGGGACACAGATACGCAGTATTTT
NA TRBJ1-4 TRBD1 TRBV4-1 CASSRGDRDRKLFF TGCGCCAGCAGCCGTGGAGACAGGGACCGAAAACTGTTTTTT
NA TRBJ2-7 NA TRBV6-5 CASSYPHGSSYEQYF TGTGCCAGCAGTTACCCCCATGGCAGCTCCTACGAGCAGTACTTC
NA TRBJ2-1 NA TRBV4-3 CASSQDPGSYNEQFF TGCGCCAGCAGCCAAGATCCGGGTTCCTACAATGAGCAGTTCTTC
NA TRBJ2-7 TRBD2 TRBV27 CASSWTSGGSYEQYF TGTGCCAGCAGTTGGACTAGCGGGGGGAGCTACGAGCAGTACTTC
NA TRBJ2-3 TRBD2 TRBV18 CASSPVRLATDTQYF TGTGCCAGCTCACCAGTCAGACTAGCCACAGATACGCAGTATTTT
NA TRBJ2-7 NA TRBV7-2 CASSLGGLVSYEQYF TGTGCCAGCAGCTTAGGAGGGTTGGTCTCCTACGAGCAGTACTTC
NA TRBJ1-1 NA TRBV5-4 CASSADRNTEAFF TGTGCCAGCAGCGCGGACAGGAACACTGAAGCTTTCTTT
NA TRBJ2-5 TRBD2 TRBV6-7 CASSYPSPSGQETQYF TGTGCCAGCAGTTACCCCTCTCCTAGCGGTCAAGAGACCCAGTACTTC
NA TRBJ1-6 NA TRBV11-3 CASSRVRDSPLHF TGTGCCAGCAGCCGCGTGAGGGATTCACCCCTCCACTTT
few TRBJ2-1 NA TRBV10-1 CASSDFERGGQFF TGCGCCAGCAGTGACTTCGAGCGCGGGGGCCAGTTCTTC
NA TRBJ2-2 NA TRBV12-5 CASGSLWREGTGELFF TGTGCTAGTGGTTCCCTCTGGAGGGAAGGGACCGGGGAGCTGTTTTTT
few TRBJ2-3 TRBD2 TRBV2 CASSGDYTDTQYF TGTGCCAGCAGCGGGGACTACACAGATACGCAGTATTTT
NA TRBJ2-7 TRBD2 TRBV9 CASSTRGDSYEQYF TGTGCCAGCAGCACCCGGGGGGACTCCTACGAGCAGTACTTC
NA TRBJ2-7 NA TRBV15 CATSRATGNHEQYF TGTGCCACCAGCAGAGCTACAGGGAATCACGAGCAGTACTTC
NA TRBJ1-5 TRBD1 TRBV7-8 CASSPRTGVLSNQPQHF TGTGCCAGCAGCCCACGGACAGGGGTTCTTAGCAATCAGCCCCAGCATTTT
NA TRBJ1-3 NA TRBV6-5 CASRGQRSGNTIYF TGTGCCAGCAGAGGACAGCGCTCTGGAAACACCATATATTTT
NA TRBJ1-1 TRBD1 TRBV6-5 CASTRTGENTEAFF TGTGCCAGCACTAGGACAGGGGAGAACACTGAAGCTTTCTTT
NA TRBJ2-7 TRBD2 TRBV12-5 CASGWGLAASYEQYF TGTGCTAGTGGTTGGGGACTAGCGGCCTCCTACGAGCAGTACTTC
NA TRBJ1-2 NA TRBV6-5 CASTSEVGYTF TGTGCCAGCACAAGCGAGGTCGGCTACACCTTC
NA TRBJ1-1 TRBD1 TRBV6-4 CASSNTGETEAFF TGTGCCAGCAGCAATACAGGGGAGACTGAAGCTTTCTTT
NA TRBJ2-3 TRBD1 TRBV18 CASSDRGRADTQYF TGTGCCAGCTCGGACAGGGGGCGGGCAGATACGCAGTATTTT
NA TRBJ2-7 TRBD1 TRBV29-1 CSVDSGGSIDEQYF TGCAGCGTTGATTCAGGGGGTTCTATCGACGAGCAGTACTTC
NA TRBJ2-3 NA TRBV7-3 CASSLKVRVGHLKTDTQYF TGTGCCAGCAGCTTAAAAGTACGCGTAGGACACCTCAAGACAGATACGCAGTATTTT
NA TRBJ2-5 TRBD2 TRBV18 CASSPIEGLAGEETQYF TGTGCCAGCTCACCAATCGAGGGACTAGCGGGGGAAGAGACCCAGTACTTC
NA TRBJ2-1 NA TRBV18 CASSPTGNNEQFF TGTGCCAGCTCACCCACCGGGAACAATGAGCAGTTCTTC
once TRBJ1-6 NA TRBV5-1 CASSSRSTRAGNNSPLHF TGCGCCAGCAGCTCCCGCTCCACCAGGGCCGGAAATAATTCACCCCTCCACTTT
NA TRBJ1-6 NA TRBV21-1 CASSKDGQGSPLHF TGTGCCAGCAGCAAAGACGGACAGGGTTCACCCCTCCACTTT
NA TRBJ1-1 NA TRBV4-1 CASSHDFYEAFF TGCGCCAGCAGCCACGACTTCTACGAAGCTTTCTTT
NA TRBJ1-1 TRBD1 TRBV18 CASSPGLRTGETEAFF TGTGCCAGCTCACCAGGTTTAAGGACAGGGGAGACTGAAGCTTTCTTT
NA TRBJ2-3 NA TRBV7-9 CASDSGVTTDTQYF TGTGCCAGCGATAGCGGAGTCACCACAGATACGCAGTATTTT
NA TRBJ2-7 TRBD2 TRBV4-3 CASSQDVVAGTYEQYF TGCGCCAGCAGCCAAGATGTGGTAGCGGGGACCTACGAGCAGTACTTC
NA TRBJ2-5 NA TRBV7-3 CASMGDYQETQYF TGTGCCAGCATGGGGGACTACCAAGAGACCCAGTACTTC
NA TRBJ1-5 TRBD1 TRBV29-1 CSVETGATDQPQHF TGCAGCGTCGAGACAGGGGCCACGGATCAGCCCCAGCATTTT
NA TRBJ1-2 NA TRBV6-5 CASRFGGGYTF TGTGCCAGCAGGTTTGGAGGTGGCTACACCTTC
NA TRBJ1-4 TRBD1 TRBV15 CATSRERTGLLNEKLFF TGTGCCACCAGCAGAGAGAGGACAGGGCTACTAAATGAAAAACTGTTTTTT
NA TRBJ2-7 NA TRBV9 CASSVQGQTEQYF TGTGCCAGCAGCGTACAGGGACAAACCGAGCAGTACTTC
NA TRBJ1-3 NA TRBV27 CASSSQGLSGNTIYF TGTGCCAGCAGTTCACAGGGTCTCTCTGGAAACACCATATATTTT
NA TRBJ1-4 NA TRBV19 CASSIEAANEKLFF TGTGCCAGTAGTATAGAGGCGGCTAATGAAAAACTGTTTTTT
few TRBJ2-2 TRBD2 TRBV7-3 CASSLVAGEDTGELFF TGTGCCAGCAGCTTAGTAGCGGGGGAGGACACCGGGGAGCTGTTTTTT
NA TRBJ2-1 NA TRBV5-4 CASSLRAASQTEQFF TGTGCCAGCAGCTTGAGAGCGGCCTCCCAAACGGAGCAGTTCTTC
NA TRBJ2-2 NA TRBV4-1 CASSQLSAENTGELFF TGCGCCAGCAGCCAACTCAGCGCGGAGAACACCGGGGAGCTGTTTTTT
NA TRBJ1-2 NA TRBV9 CASSPLDRNYGYTF TGTGCCAGCAGCCCCCTGGACAGAAACTATGGCTACACCTTC
NA TRBJ1-1 TRBD1 TRBV27 CASSPGQGSLTEAFF TGTGCCAGCAGCCCCGGACAGGGGTCACTGACTGAAGCTTTCTTT
many TRBJ1-5 NA TRBV9 CASSVGDLWNQPQHF TGTGCCAGCAGCGTCGGGGATCTTTGGAATCAGCCCCAGCATTTT
once TRBJ1-3 TRBD1 TRBV2 CASSELPVRDRMQSLRNTIYF TGTGCCAGCAGTGAGCTTCCCGTTCGGGACAGAATGCAAAGTCTTCGGAACACCATATATTTT
NA TRBJ1-2 TRBD1 TRBV7-3 CASSPGQGSINGYTF TGTGCCAGCAGCCCAGGACAGGGCTCGATAAATGGCTACACCTTC
NA TRBJ1-5 NA TRBV19 CATADSWNQPQHF TGTGCCACTGCGGATTCGTGGAATCAGCCCCAGCATTTT
NA TRBJ2-7 TRBD1 TRBV7-6 CASSGGTGATYEQYF TGTGCCAGCAGCGGTGGGACAGGCGCGACCTACGAGCAGTACTTC
NA TRBJ2-7 TRBD1 TRBV25-1 CASSGTGYYEQYF TGTGCCAGCAGTGGGACAGGGTACTACGAGCAGTACTTC
NA TRBJ2-5 NA TRBV2 CASRAKLTGEETQYF TGTGCCAGCAGGGCTAAATTGACAGGCGAAGAGACCCAGTACTTC
NA TRBJ1-1 NA TRBV2 CASSAGQGRVTEAFF TGTGCCAGCAGTGCCGGGCAGGGAAGGGTGACTGAAGCTTTCTTT
once TRBJ2-7 NA TRBV19 CASSIGGPAYEQYF TGTGCCAGTAGTATAGGGGGGCCCGCCTACGAGCAGTACTTC